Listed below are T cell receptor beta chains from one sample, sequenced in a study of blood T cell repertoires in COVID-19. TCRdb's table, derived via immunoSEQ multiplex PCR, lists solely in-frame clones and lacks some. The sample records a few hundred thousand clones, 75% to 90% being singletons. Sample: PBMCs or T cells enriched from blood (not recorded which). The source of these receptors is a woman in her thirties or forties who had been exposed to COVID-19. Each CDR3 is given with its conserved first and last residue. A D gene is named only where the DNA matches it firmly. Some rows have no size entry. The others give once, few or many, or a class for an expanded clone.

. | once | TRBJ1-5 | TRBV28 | TGTGCCAGCAGGACAGTCAATCAGCCCCAGCATTTT | CASRTVNQPQHF
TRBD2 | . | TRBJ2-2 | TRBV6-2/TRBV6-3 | TGTGCCAGCAGTCCCCGAGGTTTTGGTAGCGGGAGCTTCACTGTCGGGGAGCTGTTTTTT | CASSPRGFGSGSFTVGELFF
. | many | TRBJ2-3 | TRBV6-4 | TGTGCCAGCAGTGAGAGGAGCACAGATACGCAGTATTTT | CASSERSTDTQYF
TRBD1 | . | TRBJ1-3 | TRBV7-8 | TGTGCCAGCAGCCCCGCCGGGACAGCTGGAAACACCATATATTTT | CASSPAGTAGNTIYF
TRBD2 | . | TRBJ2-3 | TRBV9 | TGTGCCAGCAGTAGCGGGAGAGCCTCGGCTAGCACAGATACGCAGTATTTT | CASSSGRASASTDTQYF
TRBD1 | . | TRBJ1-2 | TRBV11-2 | TGTGCCAGCAGCTTAGGGGGAGGGACAGGGTCTGGCTACACCTTC | CASSLGGGTGSGYTF
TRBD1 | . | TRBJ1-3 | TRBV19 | TGTGCCAGTAGTATAGGGGACAGTGGAAACACCATATATTTT | CASSIGDSGNTIYF
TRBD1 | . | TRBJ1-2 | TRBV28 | TGTGCCAGCAGTAGCGGGGACAGGGTCTATGGCTACACCTTC | CASSSGDRVYGYTF
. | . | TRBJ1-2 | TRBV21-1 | TGTGCCAGCAGCAAAATTCCGGGTCTTCGTTATGGCTACACCTTC | CASSKIPGLRYGYTF
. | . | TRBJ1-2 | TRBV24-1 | TGTGCCACCAGTGATGATGGGCGAACGGGATCTTATGGCTACACCTTC | CATSDDGRTGSYGYTF
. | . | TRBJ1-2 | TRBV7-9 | TGTGCCAGCAGCTGGGCGCAGGAATATGGCTACACCTTC | CASSWAQEYGYTF
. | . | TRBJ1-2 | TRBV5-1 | TGTGCCAGCAGCTTGACAGGCACGGAGGGCTACACCTTC | CASSLTGTEGYTF
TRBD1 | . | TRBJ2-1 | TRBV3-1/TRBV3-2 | TGTGCCAGCAGCCAAGACAGGGGGTACAATGAGCAGTTCTTC | CASSQDRGYNEQFF
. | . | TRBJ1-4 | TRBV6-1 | TGTGCCAGCAGTGAAGGGCAGGCAACTAATGAAAAACTGTTTTTT | CASSEGQATNEKLFF
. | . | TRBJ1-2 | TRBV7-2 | TGTGCCAGCAGCTTAGGAAGGGAGAGGACCCATGGCTACACCTTC | CASSLGRERTHGYTF
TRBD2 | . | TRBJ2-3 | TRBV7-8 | TGTGCCAGCACCCTAGGCCTTGGACTAGCGAACACAGATACGCAGTATTTT | CASTLGLGLANTDTQYF
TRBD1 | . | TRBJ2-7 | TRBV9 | TGTGCCAGCAGCCCTAGGGACAGGCCTTCCTACGAGCAGTACTTC | CASSPRDRPSYEQYF
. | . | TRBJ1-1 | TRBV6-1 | TGTGCCAGCAGTGAAAACAGGGTAGTGAGCACTGAAGCTTTCTTT | CASSENRVVSTEAFF
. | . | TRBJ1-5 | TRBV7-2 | TGTGCCAGCAGCTTAAGTCACGCGGCCAGCAATCAGCCCCAGCATTTT | CASSLSHAASNQPQHF
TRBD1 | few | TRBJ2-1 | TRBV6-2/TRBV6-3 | TGTGCCAGCAGTTCCTTCTCCGGGACAGGTTACGTCCGGCAGTTCTTC | CASSSFSGTGYVRQFF
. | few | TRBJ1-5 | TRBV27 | TGTGCCAGCAGTTTATTCACAGGGAATCAGCCCCAGCATTTT | CASSLFTGNQPQHF
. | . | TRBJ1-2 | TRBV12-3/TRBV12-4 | TGTGCCAGCAGTCTAGAGAGGAGCTATGGCTACACCTTC | CASSLERSYGYTF
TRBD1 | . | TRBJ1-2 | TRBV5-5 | TGTGCCAGCAGCTTGGCAGGGGGTAATGGCTACACCTTC | CASSLAGGNGYTF
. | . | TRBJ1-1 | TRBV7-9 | TGTGCCAGCAGCTTAGTCCTCGGTGGCACTGAAGCTTTCTTT | CASSLVLGGTEAFF
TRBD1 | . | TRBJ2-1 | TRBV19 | TGTGCCAGTCAAGGGACAGCATACAATGAGCAGTTCTTC | CASQGTAYNEQFF
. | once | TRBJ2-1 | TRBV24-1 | TGTGCCACCGGTCAGGGGTACAATGAGCAGTTCTTC | CATGQGYNEQFF
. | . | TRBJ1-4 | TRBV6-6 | TGTGCCAGCAGCGACCGGGTCCGTGGAGAAAAACTGTTTTTT | CASSDRVRGEKLFF
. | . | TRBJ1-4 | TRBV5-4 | TGTGCCAGCAGCCCAGAGGGGGGGCGCGGTGAAAAACTGTTTTTT | CASSPEGGRGEKLFF
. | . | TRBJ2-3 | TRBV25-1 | TGTGCCAGCAGTGAATCACGCGGACTGACAGATACGCAGTATTTT | CASSESRGLTDTQYF
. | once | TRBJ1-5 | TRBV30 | TGTGCCTGGAATAAACAGGGAGATCAGCCCCAGCATTTT | CAWNKQGDQPQHF
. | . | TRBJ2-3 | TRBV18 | TGTGCCAGCTCACCGGACATTAGCACAGATACGCAGTATTTT | CASSPDISTDTQYF
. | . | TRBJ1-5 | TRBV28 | TGTGCCAGCACCTATGACAGGTTGACACGCAATCAGCCCCAGCATTTT | CASTYDRLTRNQPQHF
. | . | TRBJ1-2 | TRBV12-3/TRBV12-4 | TGTGCCAGCAGCAATGCCCGCGCAGGCTACACCTTC | CASSNARAGYTF
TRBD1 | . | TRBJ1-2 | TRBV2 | TGTGCCAGCAGTGAAGACCACAGGGGATCAGGTGGCTACACCTTC | CASSEDHRGSGGYTF
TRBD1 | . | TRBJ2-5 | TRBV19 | TGTGCCAGTAAGGACAGGGCCCCTTTGGAGACCCAGTACTTC | CASKDRAPLETQYF
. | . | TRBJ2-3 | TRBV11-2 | TGTGCCAGCAGCTTAGACGGGTCCACAGATACGCAGTATTTT | CASSLDGSTDTQYF
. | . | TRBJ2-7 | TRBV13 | TGTGCCAGCAGCCCTACAGGGTTCGAGCAGTACTTC | CASSPTGFEQYF
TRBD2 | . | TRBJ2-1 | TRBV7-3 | TGTGCCAGCAGCTTCCTCGGGGGGGCCAATGAGCAGTTCTTC | CASSFLGGANEQFF
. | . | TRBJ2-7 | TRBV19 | TGTGCCAGTAGTATAGCGGCAGGGGATTGGAACGAGCAGTACTTC | CASSIAAGDWNEQYF
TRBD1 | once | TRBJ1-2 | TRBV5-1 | TGCGCCAGCAGCCTCGGACAGGGGGAAGGCTACACCTTC | CASSLGQGEGYTF
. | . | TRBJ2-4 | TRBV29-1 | TGCAGCGTTGTGTTGGCGGGTGCCATAAAAAACATTCAGTACTTC | CSVVLAGAIKNIQYF
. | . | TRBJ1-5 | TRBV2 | TGTGCCAGCAAATCGACAGGCAATCAGCCCCAGCATTTT | CASKSTGNQPQHF
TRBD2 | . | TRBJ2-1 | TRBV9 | TGTGCCAGCAGCGTAGTCGGGGGGGCCAGAGGTAATGAGCAGTTCTTC | CASSVVGGARGNEQFF
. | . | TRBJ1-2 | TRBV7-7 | TGTGCTAGCAGCCGGAGGCTAACTTGGGAAAATACGCCTGCTAACTATGGCTACACCTTC | CASSRRLTWENTPANYGYTF
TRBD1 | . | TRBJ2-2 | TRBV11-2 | TGTGCCAGCAGCACCCGGACAGGGGGCACCACCGGGGAGCTGTTTTTT | CASSTRTGGTTGELFF
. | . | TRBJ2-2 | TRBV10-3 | TGTGCCATCAGTCACGGCAGGGGATCGGGCACCGGGGAGCTGTTTTTT | CAISHGRGSGTGELFF
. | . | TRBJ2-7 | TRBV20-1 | TGCAGTGCTTGGCGAGGCGAGCAGTACTTC | CSAWRGEQYF
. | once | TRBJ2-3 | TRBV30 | TGTGCCTGGAGTCGGGCGGGGAGCACAGATACGCAGTATTTT | CAWSRAGSTDTQYF
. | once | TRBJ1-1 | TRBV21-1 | TGTGCCAGCAGCAAAGTTAGGCCGGGGGAAGGCACTGAAGCTTTCTTT | CASSKVRPGEGTEAFF
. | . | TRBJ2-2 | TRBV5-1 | TGCGCCAGCAGCTTGTTTTCAGGCCTAACCACCGGGGAGCTGTTTTTT | CASSLFSGLTTGELFF
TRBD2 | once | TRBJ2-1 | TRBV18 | TGTGCCAGCTCACCACCCACTAGCGGAAATGAGCAGTTCTTC | CASSPPTSGNEQFF